Following are 26 T cell receptor beta chains from one sample sequenced in a study of identical twins. MiXCR, run by TCRdb on the 5' RACE reads, gives a single entry per CDR3 protein. Among 200,000 to 250,000 distinct CDR3 sequences listed, roughly 7% were seen once. This sample was also put to use in a study of yellow fever vaccine responses in identical twins.

Sequencing used memory (CD45RO+) T cells sorted from blood. The receptors were gathered from a woman under 30 in good health.

This chain uses TRBV11-2 with TRBJ2-4; TRBD2 matches at 10 bases. Germline CDR1 is SGHAT and CDR2 is FQNNGV. V shed 2 bases and J 2 bases; nucleotides not matched to a gene: 6. CDR3 size: 17 residues. Here the CDR3 reads CASSLSGGVLTKNIQYF. DNA of the CDR3: TGTGCCAGCAGCTTAAGCGGGGGGGTCCTGACCAAAAACATTCAGTACTTC.

Many counts were recorded for this clonotype. The chain carries TRBV12-3 or TRBV12-4 and TRBJ2-7; 7 nucleotides line up with TRBD1. This CDR3 contains 14 residues. J was trimmed by 1 base and V by 3 bases; bases with no gene match: 3. Here the CDR3 DNA reads TGTGCCAGCAGTTTTAGGGGGCAATCCTACGAGCAGTACTTC. As protein: CASSFRGQSYEQYF.

This clonotype showed up just a few times. The chain is built from TRBV11-3 and TRBJ2-1, with a tentative D call TRBD2 (6 bases). The CDR3 extends over 14 amino acids. V gave up 5 bases and J gave up 5 bases, with 13 bases separating them. CDR1 is SGHNT, CDR2 YENEEA, per germline. The CDR3 region is CASSLGTPDNEQFF. The CDR3 DNA follows: TGTGCCAGCAGCCTCGGGACTCCGGACAATGAGCAGTTCTTC.

This clonotype occurred many times. The chain has TRBV12-3 or TRBV12-4 and TRBJ2-5, with 11 bases that match TRBD1. The trim removed 5 bases at V and 3 bases at J, leaving 2 bases unmatched. CDR3 length equals 14 residues. The CDR3 region is CASSRTGGEETQYF. In DNA, the CDR3 is TGTGCCAGCAGTCGGACAGGGGGCGAAGAGACCCAGTACTTC.

The chain is built from TRBV13 and TRBJ2-7; 7 bases agree with TRBD1. This CDR3 comprises 14 residues. The junction had 6 bases not matched to a gene; V was cut back by 5 bases and J by 2 bases. Per germline, CDR1 PRHDT and CDR2 FYEKMQ (reference sequence). CDR3 amino acids: CASSLRQGAYEQYV. CDR3 coding DNA: TGTGCCAGCAGCCTCCGACAGGGTGCCTACGAGCAGTACGTC.

V usage is TRBV13 and J usage is TRBJ1-1; D not certain. With 5 bases removed from V and 1 base from J, the gap between germline ends came to 11 bases. CDR1 is PRHDT, CDR2 FYEKMQ, per germline (reference sequence). This CDR3 comprises 14 residues. CDR3 residues: CASSPIIWNTEAFF. CDR3 bases: TGTGCCAGCAGCCCCATTATCTGGAACACTGAAGCTTTCTTT.

A few counts support this clonotype. The chain joins TRBV10-2 to TRBJ2-7; TRBD2 agrees at 13 bases. The trim removed 2 bases at V and 6 bases at J, leaving 4 bases unmatched. Germline CDR1 WSHSY, CDR2 SAAADI. This CDR3 has 15 residues. CDR3 coding DNA: TGCGCCAGCAGTGAGACTAGCGGGGGGGCGGCCGAGCAGTACGTC. Its protein product is CASSETSGGAAEQYV.

The chain employs TRBV10-1 and TRBJ2-1; D remains ambiguous. The CDR3 totals 12 residues. V shed 2 bases and J shed 5 bases, with 4 bases lying between them. Looked up from germline, CDR1 is WNHNN and CDR2 is SYGVQD (reference sequence). CDR3 DNA: TGCGCCAGCAGTGAGGGTCACAATGAGCAGTTCTTC. Its translation is CASSEGHNEQFF.

This clonotype was observed at least ten times. The rearrangement joins TRBV5-1 to TRBJ2-1; TRBD2 matches 10 bases. Germline V CDR1 and CDR2: SGHRS, YFSETQ. The trim removed 4 bases at V and 8 bases at J, leaving 6 bases unmatched. The CDR3 runs to 14 residues. The CDR3 reads CASSVASGSYEQFF. DNA for the CDR3: TGCGCCAGCAGCGTGGCTAGCGGGAGCTATGAGCAGTTCTTC.

This clonotype has a handful of counts. The chain couples TRBV7-6 to TRBJ1-5; D gene ambiguous. V lost 1 base to trimming and J lost 3 bases, with 7 bases between them. The CDR3 extends over 14 amino acids. Germline values: CDR1 SGHVS, CDR2 FNYEAQ. The CDR3 here is CASSLGKYNQPQHF. As DNA, the CDR3 is TGTGCCAGCAGCTTAGGGAAATACAATCAGCCCCAGCATTTT.

There are a few counts of this clonotype. V is TRBV4-1 and J is TRBJ2-1, with D possibly matching TRBD1 (5 bases). The CDR3 sequence is 15 residues long. The germline V gene has CDR1 MGHRA and CDR2 YSYEKL. V was clipped by 3 bases and J by 3 bases, with 12 bases between them. CDR3 nucleotide sequence: TGCGCCAGCAGCCAGCAAAAGACAGACTACAATGAGCAGTTCTTC. Its translation is CASSQQKTDYNEQFF.

The chain has TRBV4-2 and TRBJ1-2; D is undetermined. Trimming pared 6 bases from V and 1 base from J, leaving 6 bases between. The CDR3 has 12 residues. Germline V gene lookup returns CDR1 LGHNA and CDR2 YNFKEQ. In DNA form, the CDR3 reads TGTGCCAGCAGAGACAATAACTATGGCTACACCTTC. This translates into CASRDNNYGYTF.

This clonotype was recorded many times. The V call is TRBV5-1, the J call TRBJ2-3; 8 bases are a match to TRBD2. From germline, CDR1 is SGHRS and CDR2 YFSETQ. V was pared by 4 bases and J by 0 bases, with 7 bases of the junction left unmatched. The CDR3 contains 16 residues. CDR3 region: CASSPGLARSTDTQYF. CDR3 nucleotide sequence: TGCGCCAGCAGCCCCGGACTAGCCCGTAGCACAGATACGCAGTATTTT. The complete variable domain, with remaining parts taken from reference TRBV5-1 and TRBJ2-3, reads KAGVTQTPRYLIKTRGQQVTLSCSPISGHRSVSWYQQTPGQGLQFLFEYFSETQRNKGNFPGRFSGRQFSNSRSEMNVSTLELGDSALYLCASSPGLARSTDTQYFGPGTRLTVL.

The CDR3 loop reads CSARRSGFTDTQYF. CDR3 nucleotide sequence: TGCAGTGCTAGAAGAAGCGGGTTCACAGATACGCAGTATTTT. The chain uses TRBV20-1 and TRBJ2-3; the D gene is possibly TRBD2 (6 bases). CDR1 is DFQATT and CDR2 is SNEGSKA in the germline V gene (reference sequence). The CDR3 runs 14 residues. With 2 bases removed from V and 2 bases from J, the gap between germline ends came to 11 bases.

This clonotype showed up just a few times. This chain links TRBV7-8 with TRBJ2-5; the match to TRBD2 covers 15 bases. The V segment lost 3 bases and the J segment 0 bases; nucleotides outside the gene matches: 8. Germline V gene sequence: CDR1 SGHVS, CDR2 FQNEAQ. The CDR3 runs 19 residues. The CDR3 reads CASSFLGLAGGPYQETQYF. As DNA, the CDR3 is TGTGCCAGCAGCTTTCTGGGACTAGCGGGAGGCCCGTACCAAGAGACCCAGTACTTC.

This chain connects TRBV29-1 to TRBJ2-5, with D perhaps matching TRBD1 (6 bases). Germline CDR1 and CDR2: SQVTM and ANQGSEA. The CDR3 extends over 12 amino acids. The germline V and J ends were trimmed by 3 bases and 7 bases, with 12 bases remaining between them. Written as DNA, the CDR3 is TGCAGCGTTGAGGGCAGGGGACCGACCCAGTACTTC. This sequence encodes CSVEGRGPTQYF. Full variable domain (outside the CDR3, taken from reference TRBV29-1 and TRBJ2-5): SAVISQKPSRDICQRGTSLTIQCQVDSQVTMMFWYRQQPGQSLTLIATANQGSEATYESGFVIDKFPISRPNLTFSTLTVSNMSPEDSSIYLCSVEGRGPTQYFGPGTRLLVL.

This clonotype was detected ten times or more. The chain links TRBV20-1 to TRBJ2-3; TRBD2 agrees at 8 bases. CDR1 is DFQATT, CDR2 SNEGSKA, per germline (reference sequence). Trimming cost V 3 bases and J 0 bases; bases outside gene matches: 8. The CDR3 has 16 amino acids. The CDR3: CSASPPTSGSTDTQYF. The CDR3 bases are TGCAGTGCTAGTCCCCCCACTAGCGGTAGCACAGATACGCAGTATTTT.

This chain links TRBV11-2 with TRBJ1-4, with 8 bases fitting TRBD1. Germline-derived CDR1 and CDR2 are SGHAT and FQNNGV. There are 14 residues in the CDR3. Trimming cost V 5 bases and J 4 bases; bases outside gene matches: 3. This CDR3 is CASSTGQGNEKLFF. The CDR3 nucleotides are TGTGCCAGCAGCACCGGACAGGGTAATGAAAAACTGTTTTTT.

A few counts support this clonotype. The chain links TRBV10-3 to TRBJ2-7; TRBD1 matches at 10 bases. CDR1 is ENHRY, CDR2 SYGVKD, per germline. The CDR3 has 15 residues. V dropped 2 bases and J dropped 0; count of bases not matched to a gene: 1. CDR3 residues: CAISERDRGSYEQYV. In DNA, the CDR3 is TGTGCCATCAGTGAGAGGGACAGGGGCTCCTACGAGCAGTACGTC.

This clonotype was observed many times. This chain uses TRBV4-1 with TRBJ2-7; 15 bases are shared with TRBD2. The J segment lost 5 bases and the V segment lost 3 bases, leaving 14 bases of the junction unmatched. There are 19 residues in the CDR3. From germline, CDR1 is MGHRA and CDR2 YSYEKL. The CDR3 region has the DNA TGCGCCAGCAGCCACCCAGGACTAGCGGGAGGGTTCGACCGTGACGAGCAGTACTTC. Amino acids: CASSHPGLAGGFDRDEQYF.

The chain joins TRBV14 to TRBJ2-7; D unclear. The V and J ends lost 0 bases and 4 bases respectively, with 13 bases between them. Germline V CDR1 and CDR2: SGHDN, FVKESK. This CDR3 has 15 residues. CDR3 coding DNA: TGTGCCAGCAGCCAAGATTCGGGTAGAGTGTACGAGCAGTACTTC. Translating gives CASSQDSGRVYEQYF. Full variable domain (remainder filled in from reference TRBV14 and TRBJ2-7): EAGVTQFPSHSVIEKGQTVTLRCDPISGHDNLYWYRRVMGKEIKFLLHFVKESKQDESGMPNNRFLAERTGGTYSTLKVQPAELEDSGVYFCASSQDSGRVYEQYFGPGTRLTVT.

This chain uses TRBV20-1 with TRBJ2-1; tentatively, D is TRBD1 or TRBD2 (5 bases each). From germline, CDR1 is DFQATT and CDR2 SNEGSKA (reference sequence). The length of the CDR3 is 14 residues. The ends were cut back, 1 base at V and 8 bases at J, with 15 bases in the middle. The CDR3 DNA reads TGCAGTGCTAGAGGGGGGAGTGAGGGAGATGAGCAGTTCTTC. Protein product: CSARGGSEGDEQFF.

This clonotype was found a few times. The V call is TRBV4-2, the J call TRBJ2-7, with 8 bases aligning to TRBD1. From germline, CDR1 is LGHNA and CDR2 YNFKEQ. Trimming at V came to 3 bases and at J to 3 bases, leaving 1 base not matched to a gene. The CDR3 covers 13 residues. This CDR3 is CASSHGQGYEQYV. The CDR3 region has the DNA TGTGCCAGCAGCCACGGACAGGGCTACGAGCAGTACGTC.

There are many counts of this clonotype. J is TRBJ2-7 and V is TRBV20-1, with 8 bases lining up with TRBD2. The J segment lost 3 bases and the V segment lost 0 bases, leaving 19 bases of the junction unmatched. The germline V gene has CDR1 DFQATT and CDR2 SNEGSKA (reference sequence). CDR3 length equals 19 residues. CDR3 nucleotide sequence: TGCAGTGCTAGAGATACCCCGGGGTTGGGAAGCGGGAGTGACTACGAGCAGTACTTC. It specifies CSARDTPGLGSGSDYEQYF.

CDR3 coding DNA: TGTGCCAGCAGCTTAGGTCTTGCAGGGCGGATGGGTATGAACACTGAAGCTTTCTTT. Encoded protein: CASSLGLAGRMGMNTEAFF. The J gene is TRBJ1-1, the V gene TRBV11-2; weak D call: TRBD1 (5 bases). Trimming left V 1 base short and J 0 bases short, with 21 bases between. The germline V gene has CDR1 SGHAT and CDR2 FQNNGV. The length of the CDR3 is 19 residues.

The chain couples TRBV6-1 to TRBJ1-5, with unresolved D. Deletions cut 4 bases from V and 5 bases from J, with 12 bases between. CDR1 and CDR2 from the germline V gene are MNHNS and SASEGT. This CDR3 contains 14 residues. The CDR3 loop reads CASSGPRDDQPQHF. Written as DNA, the CDR3 is TGTGCCAGCAGTGGGCCAAGGGATGATCAGCCCCAGCATTTT.